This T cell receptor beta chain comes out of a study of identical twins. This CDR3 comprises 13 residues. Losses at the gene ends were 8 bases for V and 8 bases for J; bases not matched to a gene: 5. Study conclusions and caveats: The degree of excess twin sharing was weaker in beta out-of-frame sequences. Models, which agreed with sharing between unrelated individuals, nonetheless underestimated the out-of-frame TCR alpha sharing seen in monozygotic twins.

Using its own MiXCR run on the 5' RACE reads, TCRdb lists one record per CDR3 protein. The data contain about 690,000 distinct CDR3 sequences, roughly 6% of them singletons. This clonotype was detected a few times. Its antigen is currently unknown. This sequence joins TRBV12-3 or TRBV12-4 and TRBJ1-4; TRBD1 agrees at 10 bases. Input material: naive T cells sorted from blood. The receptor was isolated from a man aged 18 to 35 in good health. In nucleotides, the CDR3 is TGTGCCAGCCGGGACAGGGGCCCCGAAAAACTGTTTTTT. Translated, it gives CASRDRGPEKLFF.